This T cell receptor (beta chain) originates from a study of blood T cell repertoires in COVID-19. Overall study: Some COVID-19 samples were acute and others convalescent; all came from the United States, Italy and Spain.

Per the original data handling: Quantification of nucleated cells was approximated via reference gene primer amplification. Assay: immunoSEQ multiplex PCR; the TCRdb copy retains only in-frame clones and omits some. V and J calls and clone size are given by that table; D and trimming were obtained from the DNA. This table has hundreds of thousands of clones, around 87% appearing once. This CDR3 has 14 residues. V lost 0 bases and J lost 3, with 8 bases in between. Per the germline V gene, CDR1 is SGHKS and CDR2 is YYEKEE (reference sequence). The sample consisted of peripheral blood. This clonotype was obtained from a woman in her twenties or thirties who had recovered from COVID-19. The chain has TRBV5-5 and TRBJ2-3; D gene unclear. Written as DNA, the CDR3 is TGTGCCAGCAGCTTGGGAACAAGTACAGATACGCAGTATTTT. Translation gives CASSLGTSTDTQYF. Together with reference TRBV5-5 and TRBJ2-3, the CDR3 gives the full variable domain: DAGVTQSPTHLIKTRGQQVTLRCSPISGHKSVSWYQQVLGQGPQFIFQYYEKEERGRGNFPDRFSARQFPNYSSELNVNALLLGDSALYLCASSLGTSTDTQYFGPGTRLTVL.